The clone carrying this TCR beta chain occurred a few times. This CDR3 comprises 13 residues. Germline lookup yields CDR1 SGDLS and CDR2 YYNGEE. Trimming cost V 4 bases and J 4 bases, with 11 bases left between them. Time point in this sample: acute HCV infection, within 168 days of estimated infection date. The hepatitis C virus-specific receptor repertoire was characterized directly ex vivo, with no prior expansion in culture. A positive HCV RNA or antibody test following a negative test within 24 weeks defined acute primary infection. This entry comes from a study of CD8 T cells in acute hepatitis C reinfection. Profiled with immunoSEQ multiplex PCR; TCRdb holds only in-frame clones, not every one. The sample carries around 660 clones, under 60% recorded once. Whole-study findings and limits: Some 12 public clonotypes were found regardless of outcome. All groups preferentially used TRBV04 and TRBV06, which was not due to overrepresentation in the naive pool. NS3-1073 specific repertoires were highly diverse across all groups. Chronically infected subjects had no follow-up NS3-1073 repertoires.

V gene TRBV9 combines with J gene TRBJ1-1, with no clear D. The receptor was derived from a woman under 40 who spontaneously cleared hepatitis C infection. Sample: HCV NS3-1073 tetramer-sorted CD8+ T cells from PBMCs, taken during acute infection. CDR3 coding DNA: TGTGCCAGCAGCCAAGAATCAAGCACTGAAGCTTTCTTT. Its protein is CASSQESSTEAFF.